This paragraph reports one T cell receptor beta chain. This sample is drawn from a study of blood T cell repertoires in COVID-19. Study background: Samples representing acute and convalescent COVID-19 were sourced from the United States, Italy and Spain. PBMCs, B-cell-depleted T cells, or T cells provided the cDNA or gDNA that made up the material.

In the authors' workflow: Amplification from reference gene primers served as the basis for estimated nucleated cell counts. The method was immunoSEQ multiplex PCR; TCRdb's version includes in-frame clones alone and lacks a portion of them. V and J calls and clone size are those listed in that table; D and trimming were worked out from the DNA. The repertoire holds about 410,000 clones, with 89% as singletons. The sequence came from a middle-aged woman with COVID-19, enrolled during active disease. Specimen: peripheral blood.

CDR3 in DNA: TGTGCCAGCAGCCCTCAGACAGGGAACACTGAAGCTTTCTTT. Its translation: CASSPQTGNTEAFF. V gene TRBV7-9 combines with J gene TRBJ1-1; tentatively, D is TRBD1 (6 bases). In germline, CDR1 is SEHNR, CDR2 FQNEAQ (reference sequence). The CDR3 spans 14 residues. Trimming took off 5 bases at V and 1 base at J, with 11 bases between the two ends.